Sequencing of this T cell receptor (beta chain) was carried out in a study of blood T cell repertoires in COVID-19. As for the study in general: Spain, Italy and the United States supplied samples that represented acute and convalescent COVID-19. In each case, the material was cDNA or gDNA derived from T cells, B-cell-depleted T cells, or PBMCs.

Germline loops: CDR1 SGHVS, CDR2 FNYEAQ. CDR3 length: 15 amino acids. Between the trimmed V and J ends, which lost 1 base and 5 bases, there was a span of 14 bases. Authors' analysis steps: Nucleated cell number was recorded as an estimate derived from reference gene primer amplification. Assay used: immunoSEQ multiplex PCR; TCRdb lists only in-frame clones, some missing. V and J calls and clone size follow that table, whereas D and trimming were derived from the DNA. This sample has 200,000 to 250,000 clones, with 86% found just once. What was sequenced was peripheral blood. This sequence originates from a man between 60 and 75 years old with acute or convalescent COVID-19. The V gene is TRBV7-6, the J gene TRBJ2-5, with D possibly being TRBD2 (5 bases). This chain's CDR3 is CASSLGAFREETQYF. CDR3 in DNA: TGTGCCAGCAGCTTAGGGGCCTTTAGGGAGGAGACCCAGTACTTC.